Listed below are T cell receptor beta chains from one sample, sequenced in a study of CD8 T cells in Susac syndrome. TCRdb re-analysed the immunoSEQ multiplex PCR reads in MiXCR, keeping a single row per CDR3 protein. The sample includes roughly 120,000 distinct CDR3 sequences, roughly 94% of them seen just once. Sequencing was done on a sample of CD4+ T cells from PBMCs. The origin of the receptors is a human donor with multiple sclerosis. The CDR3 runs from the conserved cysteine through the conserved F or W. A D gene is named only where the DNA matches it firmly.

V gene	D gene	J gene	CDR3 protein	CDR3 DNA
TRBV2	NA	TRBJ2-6	CASMNGLSGANVLTF	TGTGCCAGCATGAACGGACTCTCTGGGGCCAACGTCCTGACTTTC
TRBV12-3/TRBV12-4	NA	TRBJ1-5	CASSSREISQPQHF	TGTGCCAGCAGTTCCAGGGAAATATCGCAGCCCCAGCATTTT
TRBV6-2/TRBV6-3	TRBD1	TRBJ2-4	CASSYPGGPSANIQYF	TGTGCCAGCAGTTACCCAGGGGGCCCATCCGCAAACATTCAGTACTTC
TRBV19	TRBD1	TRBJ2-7	CASSGQGGEQYF	TGTGCCAGTTCCGGACAGGGAGGCGAGCAGTACTTC
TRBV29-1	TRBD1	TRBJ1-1	CSVVRDRENTEAFF	TGCAGCGTTGTCCGGGACAGGGAGAACACTGAAGCTTTCTTT
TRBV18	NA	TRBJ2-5	CASSPSTETQYF	TGTGCCAGCTCACCTAGCACAGAGACCCAGTACTTC
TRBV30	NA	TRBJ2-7	CAWGDEQYF	TGTGCCTGGGGAGACGAGCAGTACTTC
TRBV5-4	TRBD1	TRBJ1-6	CASSLNRGIGSPLHF	TGTGCCAGTAGCCTAAACAGGGGAATCGGATCACCCCTCCACTTT
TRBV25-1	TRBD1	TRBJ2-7	CASIGDSFKQYF	TGTGCCAGCATCGGGGACAGCTTTAAGCAGTACTTC
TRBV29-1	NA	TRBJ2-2	CSVLLNTGELFF	TGCAGCGTCCTACTTAACACCGGGGAGCTGTTTTTT
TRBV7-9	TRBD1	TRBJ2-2	CASSARQGLTGELFF	TGTGCCAGCAGCGCTAGACAGGGTTTGACCGGGGAGCTGTTTTTT
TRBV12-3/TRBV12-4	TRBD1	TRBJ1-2	CASSDRGHGYTF	TGTGCCAGCAGCGACAGGGGGCATGGCTACACCTTC
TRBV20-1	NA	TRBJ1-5	CSAVGQNQPQHF	TGCAGTGCCGTGGGACAAAATCAGCCCCAGCATTTT